Below, 25 T cell receptor beta chains from the same sample are listed, as sequenced in a study of OX40 agonist ivuxolimab in advanced cancers. The assay was immunoSEQ multiplex PCR, and TCRdb's table has in-frame clones only and misses some. The table includes fewer than 90,000 clones, roughly 86% detected once. The sample here was CD4+ or CD8+ T cells sorted from blood, taken in a trial of the OX40 agonist ivuxolimab. The source of these receptors is an adult with an advanced solid tumor such as melanoma, head and neck, liver or kidney cancer.

This clone was counted a single time. This chain joins TRBV10-2 and TRBJ2-2; D remains ambiguous. The CDR3 totals 13 residues. Germline CDR1 is WSHSY and CDR2 is SAAADI. V lost 6 bases and J lost 5, with 10 bases in between. CDR3 nucleotide sequence: TGCGCCAGCAGGGGCAGCTCAACCGGGGAGCTGTTTTTT. The encoded protein is CASRGSSTGELFF.

The rearrangement joins TRBV18 to TRBJ2-1, with TRBD2 matching over 7 bases. V gave up 3 bases and J gave up 0 bases; unmatched junction bases: 17. The CDR3 extends over 20 amino acids. The germline gives CDR1 KGHSH, CDR2 LQKENI. In DNA form, the CDR3 reads TGTGCCAGCTCACCCCCACTGGGCGGGGGATATAAGAGCTCCTACAATGAGCAGTTCTTC. Protein sequence: CASSPPLGGGYKSSYNEQFF. The full variable domain, in which reference TRBV18 and TRBJ2-1 provide the parts outside the CDR3, is NAGVMQNPRHLVRRRGQEARLRCSPMKGHSHVYWYRQLPEEGLKFMVYLQKENIIDESGMPKERFSAEFPKEGPSILRIQQVVRGDSAAYFCASSPPLGGGYKSSYNEQFFGPGTRLTVL.

The genes are TRBV7-2 and TRBJ2-5; the D gene is possibly TRBD2 (6 bases). The CDR3 consists of 12 residues. The germline V and J ends were trimmed by 2 bases and 5 bases, with 6 bases remaining between them. Germline CDR1 and CDR2: SGHTA and FQGNSA. CDR3 sequence: CASSLRGETQYF. The CDR3 coding sequence is TGTGCCAGCAGCTTACGGGGGGAGACCCAGTACTTC.

The rearrangement uses TRBV7-2 and TRBJ1-5, with no clear D. The CDR3 runs 13 residues. Per germline, CDR1 SGHTA and CDR2 FQGNSA. Between the trimmed V and J ends, which lost 5 bases and 7 bases, there was a span of 12 bases. CDR3 DNA: TGTGCCAGCAGCGAACAAAGGGAGCAGCCCCAGCATTTT. The encoded protein is CASSEQREQPQHF.

The chain recombines TRBV4-3 with TRBJ1-5; D remains unclear. The CDR3 totals 14 residues. Germline-derived CDR1 and CDR2 are LGHNA and YSLEER. V lost 0 bases and J lost 9, with 12 bases in between. The CDR3 loop is CASSQDINPGPQHF. CDR3 bases: TGCGCCAGCAGCCAAGATATAAACCCGGGGCCCCAGCATTTT.

This sequence joins TRBV27 and TRBJ1-5; no clear D. V dropped 5 bases and J dropped 6 bases, with 14 bases sitting between them. The CDR3 has 14 residues. Per the germline V gene, CDR1 is MNHEY and CDR2 is SMNVEV (reference sequence). The CDR3 loop is CASSPDRVSQPQHF. CDR3 bases: TGTGCCAGCAGTCCAGACCGGGTGTCTCAGCCCCAGCATTTT.

This chain links TRBV25-1 with TRBJ1-1, with 12 nucleotides matching TRBD1. CDR3 size: 15 residues. The ends lost 4 bases at V and 6 bases at J; junction bases unmatched: 6. Germline V CDR1 and CDR2: MGHDK, SYGVNS. CDR3 DNA sequence: TGTGCCAGCAGTGGGGGGGGACAGGGGGCTGCTGAAGCTTTCTTT. Encoded protein: CASSGGGQGAAEAFF.

The count of this clone is one. The chain joins TRBV7-2 to TRBJ2-7, with D unclear. The CDR3 has 14 amino acids. V was trimmed by 5 bases and J by 5 bases, leaving 16 bases between them. CDR1 is SGHTA, CDR2 FQGNSA, per germline. CDR3 sequence: CASSPALEGDEQYF. The CDR3 bases are TGTGCCAGCAGCCCTGCTCTTGAAGGCGACGAGCAGTACTTC.

J is TRBJ2-3 and V is TRBV11-2; D is unclear. The CDR3 loop spans 13 amino acids. Trimming removed 5 bases at V and 4 bases at J, with 10 bases between. Germline CDR1 and CDR2: SGHAT and FQNNGV. The CDR3 spells CASSTTNSDTQYF. The CDR3 DNA follows: TGTGCCAGCAGCACAACGAACTCAGATACGCAGTATTTT.

For the CDR3, the DNA is TGTGCCAGCAGCACCTTTACCCCCGGGACAGGGGGAACCGGGGAGCTGTTTTTT. This sequence encodes CASSTFTPGTGGTGELFF. The chain combines TRBV7-6 with TRBJ2-2; 11 bases are a match to TRBD1. Unmatched junction bases numbered 13, after V lost 5 bases and J lost 5 bases. From germline, CDR1 is SGHVS and CDR2 FNYEAQ. The CDR3 covers 18 residues.

This rearrangement joins TRBV7-2 to TRBJ2-1; 7 positions match TRBD1. This CDR3 spans 15 amino acids. The junction had 5 bases not matched to a gene; V was cut back by 4 bases and J by 2 bases. Germline V gene sequence: CDR1 SGHTA, CDR2 FQGNSA. This chain's CDR3 is CASSSGQLPYNEQFF. The CDR3 DNA is TGTGCCAGCAGCTCGGGACAGCTACCCTACAATGAGCAGTTCTTC.

The chain couples TRBV5-1 to TRBJ1-1; D may be TRBD1 (5 bases). The CDR3 extends over 14 amino acids. Trimming cost V 0 bases and J 3 bases, with 9 bases left between them. Germline loops: CDR1 SGHRS, CDR2 YFSETQ. This CDR3 is CASSLGGADTEAFF. CDR3 DNA sequence: TGCGCCAGCAGCTTGGGGGGCGCGGACACTGAAGCTTTCTTT.

This clone occurred once. The rearrangement uses TRBV6-1 and TRBJ2-2, with TRBD1 as a possible D gene (5 bases). This CDR3 is 16 amino acids long. V lost 1 base, J lost 5 bases, and 14 bases lay in between. Germline V gives CDR1 MNHNS, CDR2 SASEGT. The CDR3: CASSEDRTYQTGELFF. CDR3 DNA: TGTGCCAGCAGTGAAGATAGGACATACCAAACCGGGGAGCTGTTTTTT.

The chain has TRBV29-1 and TRBJ2-6, with 7 bases identical to TRBD1. Germline CDR1 is SQVTM and CDR2 is ANQGSEA. This CDR3 comprises 16 residues. V was clipped by 5 bases and J by 0 bases; unmatched bases: 7. Here the CDR3 DNA reads TGCAGCGTTTACAGGGGCCGAGGCTCTGGGGCCAACGTCCTGACTTTC. Translating gives CSVYRGRGSGANVLTF.

This sequence joins TRBV2 and TRBJ2-2; D is uncertain. V was shortened by 3 bases and J by 1 base, with 9 bases between the two germline ends. The CDR3 loop spans 15 amino acids. Germline values: CDR1 SNHLY, CDR2 FYNNEI. The DNA of the CDR3 is TGTGCCAGCAGTGAGATGCGAGGGAACACCGGGGAGCTGTTTTTT. Protein: CASSEMRGNTGELFF.

The chain uses TRBV7-9 and TRBJ1-1; no clear D gene. Deletions cut 1 base from V and 4 bases from J, with 4 bases between. CDR3 length equals 12 residues. The germline V gene encodes CDR1 SEHNR and CDR2 FQNEAQ (reference sequence). The CDR3 nucleotides read TGTGCCAGCAGCTTAGGGGTCACTGAAGCTTTCTTT. Translating gives CASSLGVTEAFF.

The chain joins TRBV2 to TRBJ2-5; D uncertain. Germline CDR1 and CDR2: SNHLY and FYNNEI. V dropped 5 bases and J dropped 2 bases, with 0 bases sitting between them. This CDR3 contains 10 residues. The CDR3 is CASSQETQYF. The CDR3 nucleotides read TGTGCCAGCAGTCAAGAGACCCAGTACTTC.

J is TRBJ2-3 and V is TRBV6-1, with a possible D match to TRBD2 (5 bases). Germline CDR1 reads MNHNS; CDR2 reads SASEGT. CDR3 length: 15 amino acids. The germline V and J ends were trimmed by 7 bases and 4 bases, with 18 bases remaining between them. The chain's CDR3 is CASTPTNGSPDTQYF. CDR3 sequence (DNA): TGTGCCAGCACCCCGACTAATGGGTCTCCAGATACGCAGTATTTT.

The chain combines TRBV2 with TRBJ1-1; D remains unclear. Germline-derived CDR1 and CDR2 are SNHLY and FYNNEI. The germline V and J ends were trimmed by 6 bases and 1 base, with 12 bases remaining between them. This CDR3 has 14 amino acids. Written as DNA, the CDR3 is TGTGCCAGCAGCCTTATGAGGGAGAACACTGAAGCTTTCTTT. It translates to CASSLMRENTEAFF.

Of note for this clone: One end of the junction is discordant with germline, which a read error may explain. This chain connects TRBV6-6 to TRBJ2-7, with D hard to call. Germline assignment: CDR1 MNHNY and CDR2 SVGAGI (reference sequence). CDR3 length: 11 residues. CDR3 residues: CASSPSYEQCF. The CDR3 DNA reads as TGTGCCAGCAGCCCTTCGTACGAGCAGTGCTTC.

The chain is built from TRBV19 and TRBJ1-1; no clear D. CDR1 and CDR2 from the germline V gene are LNHDA and SQIVND (reference sequence). The CDR3 has 13 residues. Between the trimmed V and J ends, which lost 5 bases and 1 base, there was a span of 8 bases. CDR3 coding DNA: TGTGCCAGTAGTCGTACACCGAACACTGAAGCTTTCTTT. Translating gives CASSRTPNTEAFF. The complete variable domain, with remaining parts taken from reference TRBV19 and TRBJ1-1, reads DGGITQSPKYLFRKEGQNVTLSCEQNLNHDAMYWYRQDPGQGLRLIYYSQIVNDFQKGDIAEGYSVSREKKESFPLTVTSAQKNPTAFYLCASSRTPNTEAFFGQGTRLTVV.

The rearrangement uses TRBV12-2 and TRBJ1-5. TRBV12-2 is recorded as a pseudogene. The CDR3 consists of 14 residues. The CDR3 is CASPLRDFNQPQHF. In DNA form, the CDR3 reads TGTGCAAGTCCCCTACGGGACTTCAATCAGCCCCAGCATTTT.

This clone was counted once. The chain combines TRBV5-8 with TRBJ2-3; 7 nucleotides align to TRBD1. V trimming: 1 base; J trimming: 6 bases; junction bases outside the gene matches: 5. Per the germline V gene, CDR1 is SGHTS and CDR2 is YDEGEE. The CDR3 loop spans 14 amino acids. The CDR3 loop reads CASSLRQGTDTQYF. In DNA, the CDR3 is TGTGCCAGCAGCTTGAGACAGGGAACGGATACGCAGTATTTT.

CDR3 region: CASTDPGQSTMGPLYEQYF. For the CDR3, the DNA is TGTGCCAGCACCGATCCGGGACAATCCACAATGGGTCCCCTTTACGAGCAGTACTTC. The rearrangement uses TRBV7-4 and TRBJ2-7, with D tentatively TRBD1 (6 bases). The germline V and J ends were trimmed by 7 bases and 4 bases, with 32 bases remaining between them. Germline V lookup: CDR1 SGHVT, CDR2 SQSDAQ. The CDR3 spans 19 residues.

In this sample, this clone turned up a few times. The chain joins TRBV7-3 to TRBJ1-2; D possibly corresponds to TRBD1 (6 bases). The CDR3 totals 13 residues. Between the trimmed V and J ends, which lost 5 bases and 8 bases, there was a span of 15 bases. CDR1 and CDR2 (germline): SGHTA, FQGTGA. The CDR3 nucleotides are TGTGCCAGCAGCCCCGTGGGGGGCGTAGGCTACACCTTC. Its translation is CASSPVGGVGYTF.